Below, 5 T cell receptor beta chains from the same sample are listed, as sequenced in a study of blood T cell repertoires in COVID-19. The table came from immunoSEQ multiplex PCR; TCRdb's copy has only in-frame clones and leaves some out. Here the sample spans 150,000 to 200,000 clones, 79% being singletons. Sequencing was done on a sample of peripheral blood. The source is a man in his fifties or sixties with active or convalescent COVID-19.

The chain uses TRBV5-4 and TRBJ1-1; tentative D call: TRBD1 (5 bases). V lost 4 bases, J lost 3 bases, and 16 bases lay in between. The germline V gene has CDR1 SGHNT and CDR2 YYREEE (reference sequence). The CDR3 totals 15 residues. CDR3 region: CASSPSRASDTEAFF. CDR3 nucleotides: TGTGCCAGCAGCCCTTCCAGGGCAAGTGACACTGAAGCTTTCTTT.

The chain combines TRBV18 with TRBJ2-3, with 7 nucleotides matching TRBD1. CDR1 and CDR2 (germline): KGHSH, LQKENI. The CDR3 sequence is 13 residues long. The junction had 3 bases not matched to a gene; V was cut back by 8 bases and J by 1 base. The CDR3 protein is CASRGQGTDTQYF. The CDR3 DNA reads TGTGCCAGCCGCGGACAGGGCACAGATACGCAGTATTTT.

The CDR3 here is CASSLQVTGHGLPYEQYF. The DNA of the CDR3 is TGTGCCAGCAGCTTGCAGGTAACTGGACACGGCCTCCCCTACGAGCAGTACTTC. J is TRBJ2-7 and V is TRBV7-7, with a tentative D call TRBD1 (5 bases). V shed 3 bases and J shed 2 bases, with 23 bases lying between them. Looked up from germline, CDR1 is SSHAT and CDR2 is FNYEAQ (reference sequence). This CDR3 contains 18 residues.

The CDR3 bases are TGCGCCAGCAGCTTAGTAACAGGGTGGAATGAGCAGTTCTTC. Translation: CASSLVTGWNEQFF. The chain is built from TRBV5-1 and TRBJ2-1, with D perhaps matching TRBD1 (6 bases). This CDR3 is 14 amino acids long. Germline V gene sequence: CDR1 SGHRS, CDR2 YFSETQ. V was pared by 2 bases and J by 7 bases, with 13 bases between.

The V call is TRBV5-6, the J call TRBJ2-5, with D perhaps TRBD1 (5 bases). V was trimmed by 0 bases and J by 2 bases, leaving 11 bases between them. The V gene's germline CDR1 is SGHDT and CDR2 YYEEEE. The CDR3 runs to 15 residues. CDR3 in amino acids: CASSLVPDRQETQYF. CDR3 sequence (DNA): TGTGCCAGCAGCTTGGTACCCGACAGACAAGAGACCCAGTACTTC.